Each of the 10 T cell receptor beta chains below was sequenced from the same sample in a study of T cells in Graves' hyperthyroidism and ophthalmopathy. Amplification of TCR beta CDR3 regions used RNA as the template. In the first-round RT-PCR of the TCR CDR3, the HTBI primer set was used. TCRdb reprocessed the multiplex PCR reads via MiXCR and lists one record per CDR3 protein. The sample consists of around 55,000 distinct CDR3 sequences, approximately 52% of them appearing once. The material sequenced was blood. Receptors originate from a woman aged 45-60 years with Graves' ophthalmopathy.

This clonotype was seen at least ten times. The chain couples TRBV7-3 to TRBJ2-3; D is unresolved. This CDR3 region has 14 residues. V dropped 0 bases and J dropped 4 bases, with 8 bases sitting between them. Germline CDR1 is SGHTA and CDR2 is FQGTGA. CDR3: CASSLTSSSDTQYF. For the CDR3, the DNA is TGTGCCAGCAGCTTAACGTCCTCCTCAGATACGCAGTATTTT.

This clonotype was seen repeatedly, ten times or more. The chain carries TRBV5-1 and TRBJ2-7; a possible D gene is TRBD1 (5 bases). Germline lookup yields CDR1 SGHRS and CDR2 YFSETQ. V lost 0 bases and J lost 0, with 7 bases in between. The CDR3 runs to 14 residues. The CDR3 DNA follows: TGCGCCAGCAGCTTGGGACAGAGCTCCTACGAGCAGTACTTC. It yields the protein CASSLGQSSYEQYF.

This clonotype was observed at least ten times. The V call is TRBV7-3, the J call TRBJ2-1, with 13 bases lining up with TRBD2. With V trimmed by 0 bases and J by 7 bases, 6 bases remained unmatched. The CDR3 runs to 17 residues. Per the germline V gene, CDR1 is SGHTA and CDR2 is FQGTGA. The CDR3 DNA reads TGTGCCAGCAGCTTAACGACGACTAGCGGGGGGCGGAATGAGCAGTTCTTC. Its translation is CASSLTTTSGGRNEQFF. The entire variable domain, with the rest obtained from reference TRBV7-3 and TRBJ2-1, is as follows: GAGVSQTPSNKVTEKGKYVELRCDPISGHTALYWYRQSLGQGPEFLIYFQGTGAADDSGLPNDRFFAVRPEGSVSTLKIQRTERGDSAVYLCASSLTTTSGGRNEQFFGPGTRLTVL.

With regard to this clonotype: One junction end does not reproduce the germline sequence, and a read error may be involved. The rearrangement links TRBV6-1 to TRBJ2-7, with D possibly TRBD2 on 5 matching bases. Looked up from germline, CDR1 is MNHNS and CDR2 is SASEGT. The CDR3 has 13 amino acids. CDR3 DNA: TGTGCCAGCAGTGAAGATGAGACCGGGGAGCTGTACTTC. Translated: CASSEDETGELYF.

This chain joins TRBV6-5 and TRBJ1-5; 10 bases line up with TRBD1. Trimming took 6 bases from V and 7 from J; bases not matched to a gene: 9. Germline V CDR1 and CDR2: MNHEY, SVGAGI. The CDR3 has 15 amino acids. For the CDR3, the DNA is TGTGCCAGCAGGCCCGGGACAGGGGTGGAACAGCCCCAGCATTTT. As protein: CASRPGTGVEQPQHF.

In this sample, this clonotype turned up many times. The chain joins TRBV11-3 to TRBJ2-7; 7 bases match TRBD1. V shed 1 base, J shed 2 bases, and the junction held 5 bases outside the gene matches. The CDR3 is 15 amino acids. In germline, CDR1 is SGHNT, CDR2 YENEEA. CDR3 coding DNA: TGTGCCAGCAGCTTAGGCCCACAGGGGCCCTACGAGCAGTACTTC. It yields the protein CASSLGPQGPYEQYF.

The chain employs TRBV24-1 and TRBJ2-1; TRBD1 agrees at 8 bases. V was pared by 4 bases and J by 3 bases, with 13 bases of the junction left unmatched. The CDR3 totals 18 residues. Germline assignment: CDR1 KGHDR and CDR2 SFDVKD. CDR3 DNA sequence: TGTGCCACCAGTGACCAGGGAGGACAGGGCGAGGGCTACAATGAGCAGTTCTTC. Protein: CATSDQGGQGEGYNEQFF.

By share of the sample, this clonotype is medium-sized. The genes are TRBV24-1 and TRBJ1-1; a possible D gene is TRBD1 (5 bases). V gave up 10 bases and J gave up 3 bases, with 14 bases separating them. This CDR3 contains 13 residues. Germline V gene data show CDR1 as KGHDR and CDR2 as SFDVKD. CDR3 loop: CATRSKGHTEAFF. For the CDR3, the DNA is TGTGCCACTAGAAGCAAGGGGCACACTGAAGCTTTCTTT.

This clonotype was recorded many times. Being one base from a much bigger clone, this may be a read error. The J gene is TRBJ2-3, the V gene TRBV20-1, with D perhaps TRBD1 or TRBD2 (6 bases each). This CDR3 has 14 residues. Germline V gene sequence: CDR1 DFQATT, CDR2 SNEGSKA (reference sequence). In DNA, the CDR3 is TGCGGTGCTAGACGTGGTAGGGGGGCAGATACGCAGTATTTT. Residues: CGARRGRGADTQYF.

The V call is TRBV5-5, the J call TRBJ1-1; D gene uncertain. CDR1 and CDR2 (germline): SGHKS, YYEKEE (reference sequence). This CDR3 spans 12 amino acids. Trimming left V 0 bases short and J 8 bases short, with 8 bases between. The CDR3 DNA follows: TGTGCCAGCAGCTTGGAGGGCACGGAAGCTTTCTTT. Its protein product is CASSLEGTEAFF. Full variable domain (remainder filled in from reference TRBV5-5 and TRBJ1-1): DAGVTQSPTHLIKTRGQQVTLRCSPISGHKSVSWYQQVLGQGPQFIFQYYEKEERGRGNFPDRFSARQFPNYSSELNVNALLLGDSALYLCASSLEGTEAFFGQGTRLTVV.